The sequence of this T cell receptor (beta chain) was determined in a study of tumor-infiltrating lymphocytes in localized non-small cell lung cancer. The overall study: Each patient gave resected tumor and non-adjacent uninvolved lung tissue. General study findings and limits: Tumor T-cell fraction from TCR sequencing was not associated with recurrence-free survival (p = 0.61). TCR sequencing covered a subset of patients with enough tissue.

The table lists this clone with a count of one. The antigen remains unidentified. Produced via immunoSEQ multiplex PCR; TCRdb's table is partial and in-frame only. Of 25,000 to 30,000 clones listed, 80% to 90% are singletons. Per germline, CDR1 GTSNPN and CDR2 SVGIG (reference sequence). The ends were cut back, 2 bases at V and 5 bases at J, with 12 bases in the middle. This CDR3 contains 13 residues. The genes are TRBV30 and TRBJ2-5, with D possibly being TRBD1 or TRBD2 (5 bases each). Sequences were obtained from lung tumor tissue. The receptor's source is a human donor with non-small cell lung cancer. As DNA, the CDR3 is TGTGCCTGGAGTCCTTATGGGGGTGAGACCCAGTACTTC. It codes for CAWSPYGGETQYF.